This T cell receptor (beta chain) derives from a study of early T cells in non-severe SARS-CoV-2 infection (dated by TCRdb to about 2021). At the level of the whole study: TCR sequencing used bulk RNA from unsorted whole blood, so alpha and beta chains could not be paired.

The research as a whole found: Matching against VDJdb was skewed toward anti-spike CD8 responses, likely underestimated virus-specific expansions, and missed private and CD4 specificities.

Concerning this clonotype: Its antigen remains undetermined. No quality values exist for individual bases; no much larger clone is one base distant.

A case-control design nested within a healthcare worker cohort in London, UK, was used, with weekly nasopharyngeal swab PCR tests and blood sampling performed. Healthcare workers were enrolled in the week of the UK lockdown, from 23 to 31 March 2020, and were followed every week for up to roughly 16 weeks. The method was 5' RACE. The run used a NextSeq 500. The TCR library protocol attached unique molecular identifiers to individual cDNA molecules to correct for sequencing error and PCR bias. Both TCR alpha and beta chains were sequenced, and tight co-correlation was observed between alpha and beta sequence abundances in each sample. The original pipeline was this. Decombinator V4 was used to perform V gene, J gene and CDR3 annotation of TCR sequences. Expanded TCRs were defined as changing significantly between any two time points under a Poisson model with p below 0.0001. Abundances of TCRs were expressed as counts per million after normalisation to the total number of TCRs sequenced in each sample. TRAV1-2 paired with TRAJ12, TRAJ20 or TRAJ33 defined MAIT TCRs, while TRAV10 paired with TRAJ18 defined iNKT TCRs. VDJdb, accessed 1 November 2021, was searched for CMV, EBV and SARS-CoV-2 annotated TCRs, excluding TCRs annotated for multiple antigens. TCRdb reran the public reads through fastp at Q25 and MiXCR, keeping productive beta chains. A single entry per CDR3 protein holds the most common genes and DNA from its merged rows. The V and J calls here are based on TCRdb, not the publication. For this sample there are roughly 34,000 distinct CDR3 sequences; 7% to 7.5% appear just once. Less than 15% of the sample comes from the top ten.

Counted from cysteine to phenylalanine, this CDR3 has 16 amino acids. Kept here is only the CDR3 DNA, which spans 48 bases and is read in frame from base 1. The germline V gene provides CDR1 SGHAT and CDR2 FQNNGV. V sheds 4 bases and J sheds 7 bases, leaving 22 bases between their ends. This sequence uses TRBV11-2 and TRBJ1-2; TRBD1 could be the D gene, as 5 bases match. The receptor was derived from an adult who was a healthcare worker with PCR-confirmed SARS-CoV-2 infection or an uninfected control (not recorded which). The material was whole blood, obtained at baseline. For the CDR3, the sequence is CASSSTRGPNSGGYTF. The DNA sequence is TGTGCCAGCAGCTCTACCCGGGGCCCAAATTCGGGTGGCTACACCTTC.